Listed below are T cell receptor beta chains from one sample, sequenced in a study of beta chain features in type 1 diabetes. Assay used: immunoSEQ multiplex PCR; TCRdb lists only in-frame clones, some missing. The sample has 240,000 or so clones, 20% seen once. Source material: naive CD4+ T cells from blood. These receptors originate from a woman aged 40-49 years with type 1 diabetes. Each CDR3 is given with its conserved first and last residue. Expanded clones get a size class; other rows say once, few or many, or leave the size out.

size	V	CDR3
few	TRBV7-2	CASSPTGGWYQPQHF
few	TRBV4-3	CASSQVGTGVRETQYF
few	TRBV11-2	CASSLDEGADTQYF
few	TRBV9	CASSSQPGNNQPQHF
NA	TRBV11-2	CASSRTGGENSPLHF
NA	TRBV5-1	CASSRPLAEGDEQFF
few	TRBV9	CASSHTGTSGRNEQYF
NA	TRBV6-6	CASSLYTEAFF
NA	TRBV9	CASSVQGGSNEKLFF
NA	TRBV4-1	CASSPRTGSYNEQFF
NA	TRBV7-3	CASSAPGQRTYEQYF
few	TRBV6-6	CASSLQGKGYTF
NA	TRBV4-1	CASSPQGKDYGYTF
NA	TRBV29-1	CSARTGFTYEQYF
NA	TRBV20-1	CSALARGRAFF
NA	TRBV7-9	CASSRPRGQGNTEAFF
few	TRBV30	CAWRPKLVAEQETQYF
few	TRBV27	CASSIKRETNYGYTF
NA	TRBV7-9	CASSLSRGIYNEQFF